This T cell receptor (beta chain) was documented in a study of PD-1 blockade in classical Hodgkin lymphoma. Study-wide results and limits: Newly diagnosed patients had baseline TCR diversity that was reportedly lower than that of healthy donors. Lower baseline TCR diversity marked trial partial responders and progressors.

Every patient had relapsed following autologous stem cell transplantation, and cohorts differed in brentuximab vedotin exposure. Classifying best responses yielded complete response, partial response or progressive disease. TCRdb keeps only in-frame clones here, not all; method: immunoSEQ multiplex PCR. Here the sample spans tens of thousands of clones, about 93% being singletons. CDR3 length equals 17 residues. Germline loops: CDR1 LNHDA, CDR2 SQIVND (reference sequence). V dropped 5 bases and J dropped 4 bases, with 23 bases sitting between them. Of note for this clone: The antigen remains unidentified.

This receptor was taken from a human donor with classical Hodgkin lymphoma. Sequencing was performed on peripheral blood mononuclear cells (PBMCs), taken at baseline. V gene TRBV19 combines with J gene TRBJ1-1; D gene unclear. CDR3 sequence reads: CASSPTGYAPRGTEAFF. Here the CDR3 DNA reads TGTGCCAGTAGTCCCACCGGGTACGCCCCGCGGGGCACTGAAGCTTTCTTT.